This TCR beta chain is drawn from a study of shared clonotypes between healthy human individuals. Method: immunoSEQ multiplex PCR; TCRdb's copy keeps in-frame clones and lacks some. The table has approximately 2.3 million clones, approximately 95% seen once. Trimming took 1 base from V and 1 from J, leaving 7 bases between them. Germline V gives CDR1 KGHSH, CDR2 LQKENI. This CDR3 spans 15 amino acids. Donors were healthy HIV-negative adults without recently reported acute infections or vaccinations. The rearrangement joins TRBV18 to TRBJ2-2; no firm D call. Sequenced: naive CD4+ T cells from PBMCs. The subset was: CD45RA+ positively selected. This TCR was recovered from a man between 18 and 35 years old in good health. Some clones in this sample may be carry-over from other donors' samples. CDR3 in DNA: TGTGCCAGCTCACCACGGTCGGTGAACACCGGGGAGCTGTTTTTT. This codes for CASSPRSVNTGELFF.